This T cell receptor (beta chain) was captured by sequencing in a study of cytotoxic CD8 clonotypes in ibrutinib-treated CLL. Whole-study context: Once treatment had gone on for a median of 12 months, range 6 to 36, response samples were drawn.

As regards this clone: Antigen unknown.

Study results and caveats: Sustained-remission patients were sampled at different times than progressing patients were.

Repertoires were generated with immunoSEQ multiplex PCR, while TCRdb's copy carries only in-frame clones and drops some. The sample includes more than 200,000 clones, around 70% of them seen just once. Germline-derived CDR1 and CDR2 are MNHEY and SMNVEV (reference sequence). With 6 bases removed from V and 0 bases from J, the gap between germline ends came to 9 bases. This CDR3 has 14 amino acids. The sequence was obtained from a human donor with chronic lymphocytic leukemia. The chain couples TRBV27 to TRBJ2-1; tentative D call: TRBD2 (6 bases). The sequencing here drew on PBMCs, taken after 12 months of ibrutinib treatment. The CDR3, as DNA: TGTGCCAGCAGCGGGGGTCACTCCTACAATGAGCAGTTCTTC. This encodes CASSGGHSYNEQFF.